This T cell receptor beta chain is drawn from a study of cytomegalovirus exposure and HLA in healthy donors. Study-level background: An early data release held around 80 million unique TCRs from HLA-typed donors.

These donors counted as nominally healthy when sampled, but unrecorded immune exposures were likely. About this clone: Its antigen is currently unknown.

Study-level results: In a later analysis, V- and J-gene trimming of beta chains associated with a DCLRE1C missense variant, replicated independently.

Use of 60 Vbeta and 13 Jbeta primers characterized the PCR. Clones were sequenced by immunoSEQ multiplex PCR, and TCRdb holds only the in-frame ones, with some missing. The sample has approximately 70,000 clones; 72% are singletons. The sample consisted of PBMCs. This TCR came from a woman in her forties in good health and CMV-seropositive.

The CDR3 spells CAWSRRGNIQYF. The CDR3 DNA sequence: TGTGCCTGGAGTCGAAGAGGAAACATTCAGTACTTC. This chain joins TRBV30 and TRBJ2-4; the D is unclear. Trimming removed 2 bases at V and 6 bases at J, with 8 bases between. This CDR3 region has 12 residues. CDR1 is GTSNPN and CDR2 is SVGIG in the germline V gene (reference sequence).